One TCR beta chain is described in this entry. Its target is not known. The junction does not match germline at one end; this may be a read error. Germline-derived CDR1 and CDR2 are SEHNR and FQNEAQ (reference sequence). This CDR3 is built from 13 residues. CD4+ T cells from unexposed donors were obtained before the COVID-19 pandemic (2011-2018). The data originate from a study of CD4 T cells in relation to SARS-CoV-2 and coronaviruses. Overall study results and limits: Samples before the pandemic and after infection were not matched within any donor.

Clones were sequenced by immunoSEQ multiplex PCR, and TCRdb holds only the in-frame ones, with some missing. The top ten clones hold more than 1.1% of a sample with about 59,000 clones, about nine tenths of them seen once. The source of this sequence is a human donor in good health. The chain joins TRBV7-9 to TRBJ1-1; unclear D gene. The sequencing sample was made of memory CD4+ T cells from PBMCs. As DNA, the CDR3 is TGTGCCAGCAGGTTAGAGAGTAACACTGAAGCTTTCTTT. Residues: CASRLESNTEAFF.